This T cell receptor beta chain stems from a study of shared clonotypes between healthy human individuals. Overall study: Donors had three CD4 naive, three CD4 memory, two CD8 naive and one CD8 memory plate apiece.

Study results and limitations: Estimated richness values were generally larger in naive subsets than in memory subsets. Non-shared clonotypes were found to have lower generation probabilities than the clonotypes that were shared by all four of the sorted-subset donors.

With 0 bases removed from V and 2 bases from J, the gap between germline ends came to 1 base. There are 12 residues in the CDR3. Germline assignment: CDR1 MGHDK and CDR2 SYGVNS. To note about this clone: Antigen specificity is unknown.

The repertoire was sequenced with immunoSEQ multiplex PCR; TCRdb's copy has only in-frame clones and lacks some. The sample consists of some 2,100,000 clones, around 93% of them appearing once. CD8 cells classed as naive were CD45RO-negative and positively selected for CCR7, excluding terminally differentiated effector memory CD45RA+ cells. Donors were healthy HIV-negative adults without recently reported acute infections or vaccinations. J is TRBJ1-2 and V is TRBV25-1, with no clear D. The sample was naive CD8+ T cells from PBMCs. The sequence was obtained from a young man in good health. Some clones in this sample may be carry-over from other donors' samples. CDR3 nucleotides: TGTGCCAGCAGTGAATACAACTATGGCTACACCTTC. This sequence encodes CASSEYNYGYTF.